One sample yielded the 18 T cell receptor beta chains listed below, sequenced in a study of graft-versus-host responses after intestinal transplantation. The assay was immunoSEQ multiplex PCR, and TCRdb's table has in-frame clones only and misses some. Of about 4,800 clones in the sample, roughly 25% were seen once. The material was alloreactive CD4+ T cells from a mixed lymphocyte reaction culture, obtained before transplantation. As to subset: CFSE-low proliferating T cells sorted from roughly six-day pre-transplant mixed lymphocyte reaction (GvH or HvG direction). These receptors were taken from a human patient who was an organ donor for intestinal transplantation.

This chain links TRBV19 with TRBJ2-5; 9 positions agree with TRBD1. The junction had 10 bases not matched to a gene; V was cut back by 10 bases and J by 4 bases. Germline V gene data show CDR1 as LNHDA and CDR2 as SQIVND (reference sequence). The CDR3 is made up of 14 amino acids. The CDR3 spells CATIYRGPTETQYF. The CDR3 DNA reads TGTGCCACTATATACAGGGGGCCAACAGAGACCCAGTACTTC.

This clone was recorded a few times. The chain uses TRBV11-3 and TRBJ2-1; a weak D match, TRBD1 (6 bases). The CDR3 has 15 amino acids. Trimming took off 5 bases at V and 0 bases at J, with 11 bases between the two ends. CDR1 and CDR2 (germline): SGHNT, YENEEA. The CDR3 DNA is TGTGCCAGCAGCGGACAGCGATCCTCCTACAATGAGCAGTTCTTC. It translates to CASSGQRSSYNEQFF. The whole variable domain, remainder taken from reference TRBV11-3 and TRBJ2-1, is EAGVVQSPRYKIIEKKQPVAFWCNPISGHNTLYWYLQNLGQGPELLIRYENEEAVDDSQLPKDRFSAERLKGVDSTLKIQPAELGDSAVYLCASSGQRSSYNEQFFGPGTRLTVL.

CDR3 protein: CASSLDAHRGYGYTF. In DNA, the CDR3 is TGTGCCAGCAGCTTAGATGCCCACAGGGGCTATGGCTACACCTTC. This chain connects TRBV7-8 to TRBJ1-2; 7 nucleotides line up with TRBD1. Germline V CDR1 and CDR2: SGHVS, FQNEAQ. The CDR3 sequence is 15 residues long. With V trimmed by 1 base and J by 4 bases, 6 bases remained unmatched.

This clone was found a few times. The chain carries TRBV6-6 and TRBJ2-7; 11 bases are shared with TRBD1. The CDR3 spans 14 residues. The germline gives CDR1 MNHNY, CDR2 SVGAGI (reference sequence). V lost 5 bases to trimming and J lost 7 bases; unmatched junction nucleotides: 7. The CDR3 loop reads CASSRSGTGGEQYF. In nucleotides, the CDR3 is TGTGCCAGCAGTCGATCCGGGACAGGGGGGGAGCAGTACTTC.

This clone appeared a few times. The V call is TRBV6-1, the J call TRBJ1-1, with TRBD1 matching 10 bases. The J segment lost 4 bases and the V segment lost 6 bases, leaving 2 bases of the junction unmatched. CDR1 MNHNS and CDR2 SASEGT come from the germline V gene. The CDR3 sequence is 13 residues long. CDR3 residues: CASRRTGGTEAFF. CDR3 DNA sequence: TGTGCCAGCAGACGGACAGGGGGCACTGAAGCTTTCTTT.

This clone was detected once. The rearrangement joins TRBV30 to TRBJ1-1; TRBD1 aligns across 7 bases. This CDR3 spans 14 amino acids. V was clipped by 5 bases and J by 1 base; unmatched bases: 7. Germline CDR1 is GTSNPN and CDR2 is SVGIG (reference sequence). CDR3 coding DNA: TGTGCCTGGGGGGCCGGGACAGAGAACACTGAAGCTTTCTTT. It specifies CAWGAGTENTEAFF.

This clone was counted only a few times. This chain joins TRBV6-5 and TRBJ2-7; TRBD1 aligns across 7 bases. Germline assignment: CDR1 MNHEY and CDR2 SVGAGI. This CDR3 is 12 amino acids long. Unmatched junction bases numbered 6, after V lost 7 bases and J lost 6 bases. The CDR3 sequence is CASTVTGSEQYF. The CDR3 DNA reads TGTGCCAGCACCGTGACAGGGAGCGAGCAGTACTTC.

This clone came up a few times. The chain joins TRBV11-3 to TRBJ2-7, with 10 bases fitting TRBD2. CDR1 and CDR2 from the germline V gene are SGHNT and YENEEA. Losses at the gene ends were 1 base for V and 4 bases for J; bases not matched to a gene: 7. The CDR3 loop spans 16 amino acids. CDR3 protein: CASSLVVTSGAYEQYF. CDR3 bases: TGTGCCAGCAGCTTAGTGGTAACTAGCGGGGCTTACGAGCAGTACTTC.

This clone is termed medium-sized. The chain uses TRBV5-6 and TRBJ2-3; 7 nucleotides match TRBD1. The CDR3 loop spans 16 amino acids. The V segment lost 0 bases and the J segment 1 base; nucleotides outside the gene matches: 5. The germline V gene has CDR1 SGHDT and CDR2 YYEEEE. CDR3 sequence: CASSLVQGTGTDTQYF. The CDR3 nucleotides are TGTGCCAGCAGCTTGGTACAGGGGACGGGCACAGATACGCAGTATTTT.

Only a few counts were recorded for this clone. One end of the junction is discordant with germline, which a read error may explain. V and J are TRBV6-1 and TRBJ1-5, with 7 bases matching TRBD1. Germline assignment: CDR1 MNHNS and CDR2 SASEGT. This CDR3 has 15 residues. As DNA, the CDR3 is TGTGCCAGCGAGAAGGGGGCTGGTAGCGATCAGCCCCAGCATTTT. Translated: CASEKGAGSDQPQHF.

Details on this clone: The germline gene is not matched at one end of the junction; a read error may be the cause. The same CDR3 arises from other DNA sequences in this sample as well. V gene TRBV2 combines with J gene TRBJ2-7; D gene uncertain. There are 11 residues in the CDR3. Germline V lookup: CDR1 SNHLY, CDR2 FYNNEI. The CDR3 is CASRPAYEQYF. CDR3 coding DNA: TGCGCCAGCAGGCCGGCCTACGAGCAGTACTTC.

This sequence joins TRBV28 and TRBJ2-1; possible D gene TRBD2, 6 bases. Per the germline V gene, CDR1 is MDHEN and CDR2 is SYDVKM. V was trimmed by 3 bases and J by 3 bases, leaving 33 bases between them. The CDR3 runs 22 residues. CDR3 in DNA: TGTGCCAGCAGTTTTCGTGAGGGACCGAGGCGCCTTGGCGGGATGCACTACAATGAGCAGTTCTTC. This gives the protein CASSFREGPRRLGGMHYNEQFF.

The J gene is TRBJ2-7, the V gene TRBV5-4; 12 bases match TRBD2. Losses at the gene ends were 3 bases for V and 0 bases for J; bases not matched to a gene: 1. The length of the CDR3 is 15 residues. CDR1 and CDR2 from the germline V gene are SGHNT and YYREEE (reference sequence). CDR3: CASSSGLAGSYEQYF. The CDR3 region has the DNA TGTGCCAGCAGCTCGGGACTAGCGGGCTCCTACGAGCAGTACTTC.

This clone is medium-sized in the sample. The V gene is TRBV5-1, the J gene TRBJ2-5; 11 bases agree with TRBD2. The germline CDR1 and CDR2 sequences are SGHRS and YFSETQ. The J segment lost 0 bases and the V segment lost 4 bases, leaving 5 bases of the junction unmatched. The CDR3 is 16 amino acids. The CDR3 region is CASSRLAGYNQETQYF. CDR3 nucleotides: TGCGCCAGCAGCAGACTAGCGGGATATAACCAAGAGACCCAGTACTTC.

This clone appeared a few times. The chain has TRBV5-6 and TRBJ1-4; D is uncertain. The CDR3 is 16 residues long. Between the trimmed V and J ends, which lost 4 bases and 8 bases, there was a span of 21 bases. CDR1 and CDR2 from the germline V gene are SGHDT and YYEEEE. DNA for the CDR3: TGTGCCAGCAGCCCTCTAATGGGCTCCCCTTACGAAAAACTGTTTTTT. Protein product: CASSPLMGSPYEKLFF.

The chain recombines TRBV19 with TRBJ1-2; TRBD1 is a possible D gene (6 bases). The germline gives CDR1 LNHDA, CDR2 SQIVND (reference sequence). CDR3 length: 13 residues. Deletions cut 7 bases from V and 5 bases from J, with 14 bases between. The CDR3 reads CASTQGSLYGYTF. CDR3 coding DNA: TGTGCCAGTACTCAGGGGAGCCTGTATGGCTACACCTTC.

This clone is deemed medium-sized. V usage is TRBV19 and J usage is TRBJ2-3; D not resolved. V dropped 4 bases and J dropped 4 bases, with 12 bases sitting between them. This CDR3 has 14 amino acids. The germline CDR1 and CDR2 sequences are LNHDA and SQIVND (reference sequence). The CDR3 here is CASSTQGSPDTQYF. The CDR3 region has the DNA TGTGCCAGTAGTACGCAAGGTAGCCCAGATACGCAGTATTTT.

This clone is judged medium-sized. The genes are TRBV19 and TRBJ2-2; tentative D call: TRBD1 (7 bases). Germline assignment: CDR1 LNHDA and CDR2 SQIVND (reference sequence). This CDR3 has 15 residues. Deletions cut 2 bases from V and 5 bases from J, with 12 bases between. Here the CDR3 reads CASSINRGGTGELFF. CDR3 bases: TGTGCCAGTAGTATAAACAGGGGAGGTACCGGGGAGCTGTTTTTT.